This entry concerns a single T cell receptor beta chain. Its antigen is undetermined. The sample belongs to a study of cytomegalovirus exposure and HLA in healthy donors. Overall study findings and caveats: The study put some 150 TCR beta chains on its list as cytomegalovirus-associated. Within a later analysis, the majority of CMV-associated TCR beta chains appeared HLA-restricted. It was assumed in the presence/absence analyses that sequencing depth was roughly uniform across donors. Across donors, most TCRs were seen rarely, yet some public ones were widespread.

The CDR3 is 15 amino acids. Germline V CDR1 and CDR2: SGDLS, YYNGEE. Trimming took 0 bases from V and 0 from J, leaving 9 bases between them. The study ran its PCR with 60 Vbeta and 13 Jbeta primers. Profiled with immunoSEQ multiplex PCR; TCRdb holds only in-frame clones, not every one. The repertoire holds about 160,000 clones, around 78% seen once, with 1.5% to 2% in the top ten. V is TRBV9 and J is TRBJ1-2, with D perhaps matching TRBD1 (5 bases). Material: PBMCs. The source of this sequence is a woman aged 18-30 years in good health and CMV-seronegative. CDR3 region: CASSVAGESNYGYTF. CDR3 in DNA: TGTGCCAGCAGCGTAGCGGGGGAATCTAACTATGGCTACACCTTC. Full variable domain (remainder filled in from reference TRBV9 and TRBJ1-2): DSGVTQTPKHLITATGQRVTLRCSPRSGDLSVYWYQQSLDQGLQFLIQYYNGEERAKGNILERFSAQQFPDLHSELNLSSLELGDSALYFCASSVAGESNYGYTFGSGTRLTVV.